The present TCR beta chain was sequenced within a study of OX40 agonist ivuxolimab in advanced cancers. Study-wide background: Patients undergoing dose escalation presented with hepatocellular carcinoma, melanoma, renal cell or head and neck cancer.

Profiled with immunoSEQ multiplex PCR; TCRdb holds only in-frame clones, not every one. The table records under 55,000 clones, roughly nine tenths of them present only once. The CDR3 loop spans 15 amino acids. Per germline, CDR1 SGHAT and CDR2 FQNNGV. V was trimmed by 7 bases and J by 0 bases, leaving 13 bases between them. Autoimmune disease history or systemic immunosuppression led to patients being barred. The sequencing used CD4+ or CD8+ T cells sorted from blood, collected in a trial of the OX40 agonist ivuxolimab. The receptor comes from an adult with an advanced solid tumor such as melanoma, head and neck, liver or kidney cancer. The J gene is TRBJ1-3, the V gene TRBV11-2; D is ambiguous. This CDR3 reads CASTLYRGSGNTIYF. The CDR3 nucleotides read TGTGCCAGCACTTTATATCGGGGCTCTGGAAACACCATATATTTT.